Ten or more counts support the clone carrying this T cell receptor beta chain. Researchers amplified the TCR beta CDR3 regions from RNA transcripts. When the TCR CDR3 underwent first-round RT-PCR, the HTBI primer set was used. MiXCR, applied by TCRdb to the multiplex PCR reads, yields one record per CDR3 protein. The profile shows about 560,000 distinct CDR3 sequences, 16% of them singletons. The germline V gene encodes CDR1 MDHEN and CDR2 SYDVKM. J was trimmed by 5 bases and V by 2 bases; bases with no gene match: 18. CDR3 size: 19 residues. This sample stems from a study of T cells in Graves' hyperthyroidism and ophthalmopathy. On the study more broadly: Staff took peripheral blood when the initial diagnosis was made, before any treatment began.

The chain has TRBV28 and TRBJ2-5, with 9 nucleotides matching TRBD2. Sequenced material: blood. The sequence was obtained from a woman aged 18-30 years with Graves' hyperthyroidism. CDR3 coding DNA: TGTGCCAGCAGTTTACGCCTAGCGGGACCTACACCTCCCAGGGAGACCCAGTACTTC. Amino acid sequence: CASSLRLAGPTPPRETQYF.